This T cell receptor (beta chain) was retrieved from a study of TIL therapy for anti-PD-1-resistant metastatic lung cancer. The time point denotes: pre-treatment sample, taken before nivolumab and TIL therapy. Adults with stage 4 NSCLC were enrolled in a phase I trial. Sequencing used immunoSEQ v3. Survey-level samples got approximately 1.8 million read pairs; deep-level samples got roughly 5-6.5 million. Profiled with immunoSEQ multiplex PCR; TCRdb holds only in-frame clones, not every one. The sample consists of tens of thousands of clones, around 69% of them appearing once. This CDR3 has 16 amino acids. CDR1 SGDLS and CDR2 YYNGEE come from the germline V gene. With 3 bases clipped from V and 4 bases from J, the junction kept 3 bases outside the gene matches.

This specimen consisted of blood, obtained at baseline. The sequence came from a person between 30 and 80 years old with non-small cell lung cancer. This rearrangement joins TRBV9 to TRBJ2-2, with 13 bases identical to TRBD2. This CDR3 is CASSATSGGATGELFF. The CDR3 DNA reads as TGTGCCAGCAGCGCCACTAGCGGGGGGGCCACCGGGGAGCTGTTTTTT.